The text below deals with one T cell receptor (beta chain). The data stem from a study of blood T cell repertoires in COVID-19. Study in general: Spain, Italy and the United States supplied samples that represented acute and convalescent COVID-19. From T cells, B-cell-depleted T cells, or PBMCs came the material, which was cDNA or gDNA.

Trimming left V 6 bases short and J 1 base short, with 18 bases between. The V gene's germline CDR1 is MNHEY and CDR2 SMNVEV (reference sequence). The CDR3 contains 16 residues. As handled by the study authors: Reference gene primer amplification gave estimated nucleated cell counts. The repertoire was sequenced with immunoSEQ multiplex PCR; TCRdb's copy has only in-frame clones and lacks some. From that table come the V and J calls and clone size; the DNA was used to work out D and trimming. Of about 500,000 clones in the sample, roughly 87% are singletons; the top ten hold 0.75% to 0.9%. V and J are TRBV27 and TRBJ1-1; D is perhaps TRBD1 (5 bases). The sequencing input was peripheral blood. This receptor was taken from a man younger than 35 with COVID-19, enrolled during active disease. In DNA, the CDR3 is TGTGCCAGCAGCTTTGGCGGGGCCGTGGGGAACACTGAAGCTTTCTTT. Protein: CASSFGGAVGNTEAFF.